The entry below gives a single T cell receptor (beta chain) sequence along with its context. Its specific antigen is unknown. Per-base qualities were not stored, and no clone one base away is much larger. The library was made by the immunoSEQ multiplex PCR assay. T cell repertoires were profiled by deep sequencing of rearranged TCR beta loci, alongside multiparametric flow cytometry. Held by TCRdb, this immuneACCESS table contains in-frame sequences only and omits some clones. Under half of the omission traces to an unresolved V gene where checked; the cause of the rest is unknown. A total of around 160,000 clones appear in this sample, more than 85% of them only once. Clones ranked in the top ten supply around 4.6% of the sample. This specimen belongs to a study of lymphopenia after photon versus proton radiotherapy (dated by TCRdb to between 2018 and 2021). Study-level background: The study compared the immunological effects of photon versus proton radiation therapy in patients with gastrointestinal tumors who developed high-grade lymphopenia. The study aimed to characterize how the two radiation modalities differ in their impact on the immune system. A cohort of some 19 patients with gastrointestinal tumors who received either photon or proton therapy and subsequently developed lymphopenia was included.

The CDR3 runs 14 residues from the cysteine to the phenylalanine. Only CDR3 DNA is held: 42 bases, read in frame from base 1. Relative to germline, V is 3 bases shorter and J is 9 bases shorter, with 18 bases between their ends. CDR1 and CDR2, looked up from the germline V gene, are KGHSH and LQKENI. General conclusions and limits of the study: Across the cohort, among patients who died, a greater drop in TCR diversity after the nadir was inversely correlated with overall survival time. After the lymphocyte count nadir, photon-treated repertoires showed oligoclonal expansion, especially of CD8+ Temra cells, which drove the drop in diversity. The survival association was assessed only in patients who died, and better survival with proton therapy was presented by the authors as a possibility rather than a demonstrated result. During treatment, patients who received proton therapy stayed relatively stable, whereas patients who received photon therapy lost naive T cells and TCR diversity and gained effector/memory populations.

Sample: peripheral blood, taken from a patient treated with photon-based radiotherapy. The chain links TRBV18 with TRBJ2-7, with TRBD2 tentatively as D gene (5 bases match). The clonotype comes from a man over 45 with gastric cancer. The CDR3 reads as follows: CASSPSRELLGQYF. The DNA is as follows: TGTGCCAGCTCACCGTCGAGGGAATTGCTCGGGCAGTACTTC.